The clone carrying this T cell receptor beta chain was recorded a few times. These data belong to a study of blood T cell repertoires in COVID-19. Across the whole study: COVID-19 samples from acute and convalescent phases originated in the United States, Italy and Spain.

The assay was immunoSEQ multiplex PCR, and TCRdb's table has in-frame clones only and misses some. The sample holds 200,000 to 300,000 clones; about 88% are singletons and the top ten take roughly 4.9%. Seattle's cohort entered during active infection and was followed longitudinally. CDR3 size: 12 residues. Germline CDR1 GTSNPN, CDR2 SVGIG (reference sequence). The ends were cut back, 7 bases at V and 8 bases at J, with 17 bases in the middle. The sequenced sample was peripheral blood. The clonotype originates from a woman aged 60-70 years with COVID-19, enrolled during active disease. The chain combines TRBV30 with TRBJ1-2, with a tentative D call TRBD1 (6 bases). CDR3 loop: CASPRGGRGYTF. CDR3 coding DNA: TGTGCCTCCCCGAGGGGGGGACGGGGCTACACCTTC.